This entry describes one T cell receptor beta chain. The data were taken from a study of blood T cell repertoires in COVID-19. Data came from immunoSEQ multiplex PCR; TCRdb stores just in-frame clones and leaves some out. The table has 70,000 to 100,000 clones, 88% seen once; the top ten hold roughly 5%. J was trimmed by 6 bases and V by 5 bases; bases with no gene match: 10. CDR3 length equals 15 residues. Germline loops: CDR1 SGHTA, CDR2 FQGTGA. What was sequenced was peripheral blood. The TCR originated in an elderly woman with active COVID-19. The chain combines TRBV7-3 with TRBJ2-1; 7 nucleotides agree with TRBD2. The CDR3 reads CASSLGLPASNEQFF. The CDR3 DNA reads TGTGCCAGCAGCCTGGGACTACCGGCCTCCAATGAGCAGTTCTTC.